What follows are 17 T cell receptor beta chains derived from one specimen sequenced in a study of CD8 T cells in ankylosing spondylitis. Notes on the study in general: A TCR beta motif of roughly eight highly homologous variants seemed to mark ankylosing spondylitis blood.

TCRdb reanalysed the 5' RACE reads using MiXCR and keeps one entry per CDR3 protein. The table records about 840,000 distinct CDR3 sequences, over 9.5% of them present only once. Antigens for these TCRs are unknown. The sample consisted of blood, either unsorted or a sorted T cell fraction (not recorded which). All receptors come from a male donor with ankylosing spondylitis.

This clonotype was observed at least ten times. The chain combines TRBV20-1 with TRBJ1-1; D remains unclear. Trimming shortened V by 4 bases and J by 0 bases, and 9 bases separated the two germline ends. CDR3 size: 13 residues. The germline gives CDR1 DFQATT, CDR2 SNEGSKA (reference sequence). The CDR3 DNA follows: TGCAGTGCTAAGACGGAGTTGAACACTGAAGCTTTCTTT. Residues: CSAKTELNTEAFF.

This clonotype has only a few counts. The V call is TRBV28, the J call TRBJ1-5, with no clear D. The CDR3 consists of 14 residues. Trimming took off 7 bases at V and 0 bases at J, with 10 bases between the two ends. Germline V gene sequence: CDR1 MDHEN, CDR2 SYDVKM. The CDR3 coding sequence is TGTGCCAGCACCAACATTTTTAGCAATCAGCCCCAGCATTTT. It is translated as CASTNIFSNQPQHF.

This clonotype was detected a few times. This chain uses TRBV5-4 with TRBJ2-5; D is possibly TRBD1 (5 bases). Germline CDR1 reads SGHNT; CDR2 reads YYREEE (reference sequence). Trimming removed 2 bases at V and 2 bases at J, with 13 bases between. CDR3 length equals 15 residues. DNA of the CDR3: TGTGCCAGCAGCTTAACATGGGGCCCGCAAGAGACCCAGTACTTC. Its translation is CASSLTWGPQETQYF.

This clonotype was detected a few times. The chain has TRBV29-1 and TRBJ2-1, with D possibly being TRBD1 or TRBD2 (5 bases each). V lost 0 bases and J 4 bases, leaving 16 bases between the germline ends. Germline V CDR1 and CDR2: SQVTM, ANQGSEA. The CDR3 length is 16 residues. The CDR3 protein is CSVEEGGGDSYNEQFF. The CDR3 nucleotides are TGCAGCGTTGAAGAGGGTGGAGGAGACAGTTACAATGAGCAGTTCTTC.

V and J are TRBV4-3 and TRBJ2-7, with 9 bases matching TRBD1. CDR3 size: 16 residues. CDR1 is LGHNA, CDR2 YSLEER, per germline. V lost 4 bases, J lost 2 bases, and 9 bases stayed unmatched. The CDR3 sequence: CASSLNKGTGTYEQYF. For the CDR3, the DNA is TGCGCCAGCAGCCTCAACAAGGGGACAGGGACCTACGAGCAGTACTTC.

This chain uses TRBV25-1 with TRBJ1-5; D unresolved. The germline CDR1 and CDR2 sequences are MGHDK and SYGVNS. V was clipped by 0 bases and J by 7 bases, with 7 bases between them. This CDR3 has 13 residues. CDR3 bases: TGTGCCAGCAGTGAATATAATCAGCAGCCCCAGCATTTT. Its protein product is CASSEYNQQPQHF.

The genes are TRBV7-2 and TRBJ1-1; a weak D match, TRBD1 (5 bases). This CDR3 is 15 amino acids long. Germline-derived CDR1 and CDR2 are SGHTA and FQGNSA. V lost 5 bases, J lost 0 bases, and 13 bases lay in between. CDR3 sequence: CASSLRQLLNTEAFF. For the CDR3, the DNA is TGTGCCAGCAGCCTCAGACAGCTCCTGAACACTGAAGCTTTCTTT.

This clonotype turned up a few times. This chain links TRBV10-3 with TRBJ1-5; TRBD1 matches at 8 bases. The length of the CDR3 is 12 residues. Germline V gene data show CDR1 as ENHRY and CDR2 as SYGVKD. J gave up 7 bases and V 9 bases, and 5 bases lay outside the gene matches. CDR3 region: CAMGTGEQPQHF. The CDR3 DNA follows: TGTGCCATGGGGACAGGTGAACAGCCCCAGCATTTT.

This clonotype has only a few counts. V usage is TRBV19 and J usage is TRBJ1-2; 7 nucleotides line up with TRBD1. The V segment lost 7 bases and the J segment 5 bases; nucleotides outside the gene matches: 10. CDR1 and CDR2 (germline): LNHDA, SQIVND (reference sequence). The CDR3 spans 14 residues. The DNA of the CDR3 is TGTGCCAGTACCCCGACAGGGCGCTATTATGGCTACACCTTC. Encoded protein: CASTPTGRYYGYTF.

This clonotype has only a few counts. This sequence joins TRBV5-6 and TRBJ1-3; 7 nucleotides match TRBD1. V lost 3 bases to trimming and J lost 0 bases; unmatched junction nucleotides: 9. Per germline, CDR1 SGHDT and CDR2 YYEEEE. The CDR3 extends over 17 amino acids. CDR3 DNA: TGTGCCAGCAGCTCCGTCGACAGGGAGTACTCTGGAAACACCATATATTTT. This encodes CASSSVDREYSGNTIYF.

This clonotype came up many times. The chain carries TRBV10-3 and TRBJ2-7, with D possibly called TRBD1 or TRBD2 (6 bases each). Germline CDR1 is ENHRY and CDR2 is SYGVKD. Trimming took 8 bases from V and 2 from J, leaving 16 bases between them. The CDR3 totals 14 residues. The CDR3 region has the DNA TGTGCCATCGGACAGACGGGAGCGGCCTACGAGCAGTACTTC. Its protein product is CAIGQTGAAYEQYF.

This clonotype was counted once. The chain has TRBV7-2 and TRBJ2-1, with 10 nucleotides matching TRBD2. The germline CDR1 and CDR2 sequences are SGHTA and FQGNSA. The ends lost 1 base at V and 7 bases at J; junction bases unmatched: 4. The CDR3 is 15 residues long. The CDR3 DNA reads TGTGCCAGCAGCTTAGAGGGACTAGCGACGAATGAGCAGTTCTTC. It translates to CASSLEGLATNEQFF.

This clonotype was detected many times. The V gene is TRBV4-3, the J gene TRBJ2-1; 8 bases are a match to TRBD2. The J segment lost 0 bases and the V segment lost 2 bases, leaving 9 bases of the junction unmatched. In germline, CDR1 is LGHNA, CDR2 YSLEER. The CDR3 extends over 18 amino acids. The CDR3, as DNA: TGCGCCAGCAGCCAACCTCTGGCCGGGACTAGCTCCTACAATGAGCAGTTCTTC. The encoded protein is CASSQPLAGTSSYNEQFF.

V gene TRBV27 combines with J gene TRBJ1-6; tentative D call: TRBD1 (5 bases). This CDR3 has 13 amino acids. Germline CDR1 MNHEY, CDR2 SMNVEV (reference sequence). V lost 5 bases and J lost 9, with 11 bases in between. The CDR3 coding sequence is TGTGCCAGCAGTCCCAGTAGGGGTTCACCCCTCCACTTT. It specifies CASSPSRGSPLHF.

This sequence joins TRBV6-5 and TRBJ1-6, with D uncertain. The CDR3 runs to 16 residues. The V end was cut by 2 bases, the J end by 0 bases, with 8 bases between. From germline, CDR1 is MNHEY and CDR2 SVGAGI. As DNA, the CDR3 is TGTGCCAGCAGTTACGCGGGATACTCCTATAATTCACCCCTCCACTTT. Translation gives CASSYAGYSYNSPLHF.

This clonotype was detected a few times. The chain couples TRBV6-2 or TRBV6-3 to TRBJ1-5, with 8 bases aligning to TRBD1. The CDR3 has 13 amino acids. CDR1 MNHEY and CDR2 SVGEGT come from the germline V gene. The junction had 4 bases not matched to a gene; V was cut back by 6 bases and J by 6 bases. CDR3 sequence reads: CASRKQGGQPQHF. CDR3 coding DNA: TGTGCCAGCAGAAAACAGGGGGGTCAGCCCCAGCATTTT.

DNA for the CDR3: TGTGCCAGCAGCAGAGGCCAGAGCAATGAGCAGTTCTTC. It codes for CASSRGQSNEQFF. The V call is TRBV21-1, the J call TRBJ2-1. TRBV21-1 is described as a pseudogene. The CDR3 is 13 residues long.